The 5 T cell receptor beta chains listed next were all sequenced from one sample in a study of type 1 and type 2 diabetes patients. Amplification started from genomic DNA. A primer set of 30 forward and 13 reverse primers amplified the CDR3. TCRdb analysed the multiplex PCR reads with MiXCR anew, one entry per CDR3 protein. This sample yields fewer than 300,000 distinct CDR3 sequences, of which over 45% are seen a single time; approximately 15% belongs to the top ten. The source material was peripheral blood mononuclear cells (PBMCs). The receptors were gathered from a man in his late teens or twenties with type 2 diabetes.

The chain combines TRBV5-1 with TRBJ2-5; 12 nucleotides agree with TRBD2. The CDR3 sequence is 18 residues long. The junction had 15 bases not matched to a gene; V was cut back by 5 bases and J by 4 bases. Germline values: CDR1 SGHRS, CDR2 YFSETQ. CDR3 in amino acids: CASSYGLTSGSLLETQYF. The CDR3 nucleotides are TGCGCCAGCAGTTACGGATTGACTAGCGGGAGTCTTTTAGAGACCCAGTACTTC.

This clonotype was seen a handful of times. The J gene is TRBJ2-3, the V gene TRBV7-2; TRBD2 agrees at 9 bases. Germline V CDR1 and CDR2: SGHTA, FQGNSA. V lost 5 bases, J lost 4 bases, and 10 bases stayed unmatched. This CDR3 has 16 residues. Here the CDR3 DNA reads TGTGCCAGCAGCCCGATCCCGGGACTAGCCTCAGATACGCAGTATTTT. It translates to CASSPIPGLASDTQYF.

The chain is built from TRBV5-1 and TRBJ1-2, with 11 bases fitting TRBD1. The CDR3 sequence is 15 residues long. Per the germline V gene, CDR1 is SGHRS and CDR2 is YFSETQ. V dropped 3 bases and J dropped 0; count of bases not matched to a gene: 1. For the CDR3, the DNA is TGCGCCAGCAGCTCGGGACAGGGGGCTAACTATGGCTACACCTTC. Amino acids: CASSSGQGANYGYTF.

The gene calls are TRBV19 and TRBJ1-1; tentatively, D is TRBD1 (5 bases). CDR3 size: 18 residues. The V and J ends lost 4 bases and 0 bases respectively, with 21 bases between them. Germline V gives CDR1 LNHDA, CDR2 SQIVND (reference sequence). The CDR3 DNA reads TGTGCCAGTAGTAGTATGGATAAGGCAGGGCTAGTGAACACTGAAGCTTTCTTT. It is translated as CASSSMDKAGLVNTEAFF.

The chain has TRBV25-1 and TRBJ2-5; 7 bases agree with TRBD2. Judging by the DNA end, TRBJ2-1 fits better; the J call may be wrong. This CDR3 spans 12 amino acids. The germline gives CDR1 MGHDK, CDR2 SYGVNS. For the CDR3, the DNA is TGTGCCAGCAGTCGGGGGGAGGGTAAGCAGTTCTTC. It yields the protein CASSRGEGKQFF.